The TCR beta chain under discussion was sequenced for a study of cytomegalovirus exposure and HLA in healthy donors. General observations from the study: Across all donors, roughly uniform sequencing depth was an assumption of the presence/absence analyses. Confirmation was obtained in vitro that a few CMV-associated chains are specific for CMV antigens.

In the case of this clone: Its antigen remains unidentified.

Donors in the study were healthy people who gave bone marrow. Trimming pared 4 bases from V and 4 bases from J, leaving 20 bases between. Germline V gene lookup returns CDR1 SGDLS and CDR2 YYNGEE. CDR3 length: 16 residues. Both 60 Vbeta primers and 13 Jbeta primers went into the PCR. TCRdb's copy holds only in-frame clones and misses some; the assay was immunoSEQ multiplex PCR. The sample has under 150,000 clones; around 77% are singletons. This TCR was sampled from a woman aged 25-40 years in good health and CMV-seropositive. Sequencing input: PBMCs. V gene TRBV9 combines with J gene TRBJ1-2; weak D call: TRBD1 (5 bases). The CDR3 reads CASSPQAGQGGYGYTF. In DNA form, the CDR3 reads TGTGCCAGCAGCCCCCAGGCGGGGCAGGGAGGCTATGGCTACACCTTC.